This paragraph covers one T cell receptor (beta chain) sequence. Its specificity is unknown. Template switching (which added a universal primer site) was used, and cDNA carried unique molecular identifiers. A single record per CDR3 protein comes from TCRdb applying MiXCR to the 5' RACE reads. Of under 400,000 distinct CDR3 sequences in the sample, about 9% were seen once. The sample belongs to a study of identical twins. Study findings and constraints: Whereas memory repertoires showed no such difference, abundant cord blood beta clonotypes carried fewer insertions. Alpha sequences out of frame and shared by twins had excess low generation probability.

The germline gives CDR1 LNHDA, CDR2 SQIVND (reference sequence). The CDR3 consists of 15 residues. V shed 3 bases, J shed 9 bases, and the junction held 6 bases outside the gene matches. Input material: naive T cells sorted from blood. The clonotype was recovered from a woman between 45 and 65 years old in good health. J is TRBJ1-6 and V is TRBV19; 9 nucleotides agree with TRBD1. The CDR3 loop is CASSIDRGSFSPLHF. CDR3 in DNA: TGTGCCAGTAGTATTGACAGGGGGTCCTTTTCACCCCTCCACTTT.